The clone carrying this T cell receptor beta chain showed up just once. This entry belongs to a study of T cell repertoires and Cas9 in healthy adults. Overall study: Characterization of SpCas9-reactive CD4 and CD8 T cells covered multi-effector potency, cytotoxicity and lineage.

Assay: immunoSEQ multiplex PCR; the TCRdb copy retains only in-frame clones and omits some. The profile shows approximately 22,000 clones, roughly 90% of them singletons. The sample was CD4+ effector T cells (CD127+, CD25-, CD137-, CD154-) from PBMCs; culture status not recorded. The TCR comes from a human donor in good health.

The chain's CDR3 is CAWSRDRGPEQYF. DNA of the CDR3: TGTGCCTGGAGCCGGGACAGGGGGCCCGAGCAGTACTTC. The chain combines TRBV30 with TRBJ2-7; 12 nucleotides agree with TRBD1. Trimming removed 3 bases from V and 6 bases from J; junction bases left unmatched: 3. Germline values: CDR1 GTSNPN, CDR2 SVGIG (reference sequence). The CDR3 is 13 amino acids.